These 23 T cell receptor beta chains share one sample of origin, sequenced in a study of blood T cells in healthy people across ages. A second PCR, run for about 7 to 11 cycles, used a sample-barcoded 5' primer plus a J-beta primer mix. TCRdb reanalysed the 5' RACE reads using MiXCR and keeps one entry per CDR3 protein. The sample consists of around 800,000 distinct CDR3 sequences, around 25% of them appearing once. A further study also used this sample, focusing on T cells of mothers and their children.

The sample was blood. The source of these receptors is a boy aged 5-17 years in good health.

This clonotype was seen more than once but under ten times. V and J are TRBV14 and TRBJ2-6; 9 positions agree with TRBD1. J was trimmed by 0 bases and V by 4 bases; bases with no gene match: 7. The CDR3 is 18 residues long. Germline lookup yields CDR1 SGHDN and CDR2 FVKESK. The CDR3 nucleotides read TGTGCCAGCAGCCTCTTGGGACAGGGACACTCTGGGGCCAACGTCCTGACTTTC. Translated: CASSLLGQGHSGANVLTF.

The chain recombines TRBV2 with TRBJ1-2; D possibly corresponds to TRBD1 (5 bases). The germline V gene encodes CDR1 SNHLY and CDR2 FYNNEI. The CDR3 extends over 15 amino acids. Trimming stripped 1 base from V and 1 base from J, with 10 bases between. CDR3 sequence (DNA): TGTGCCAGCAGTGAAGAGGGACGGAATAACTATGGCTACACCTTC. Amino acid sequence: CASSEEGRNNYGYTF. Filled out from reference TRBV2 and TRBJ1-2, the complete variable domain reads EPEVTQTPSHQVTQMGQEVILRCVPISNHLYFYWYRQILGQKVEFLVSFYNNEISEKSEIFDDQFSVERPDGSNFTLKIRSTKLEDSAMYFCASSEEGRNNYGYTFGSGTRLTVV.

This clonotype has only a few counts. The V gene is TRBV27, the J gene TRBJ1-2; no definite D call. The length of the CDR3 is 13 residues. Between the trimmed V and J ends, which lost 2 bases and 2 bases, there was a span of 6 bases. Germline CDR1 reads MNHEY; CDR2 reads SMNVEV (reference sequence). The CDR3 loop reads CASSLKRNYGYTF. The CDR3 coding sequence is TGTGCCAGCAGTTTAAAACGGAACTATGGCTACACCTTC.

This clonotype has a count of ten or more. This rearrangement joins TRBV10-3 to TRBJ1-4, with D possibly TRBD1 on 6 matching bases. The germline CDR1 and CDR2 sequences are ENHRY and SYGVKD. This CDR3 is built from 13 residues. Trimming took off 6 bases at V and 5 bases at J, with 10 bases between the two ends. CDR3 nucleotide sequence: TGTGCCATCAGGGAGGGGGGAAATGAAAAACTGTTTTTT. Translated, it gives CAIREGGNEKLFF.

This clonotype occurred a few times. The rearrangement uses TRBV19 and TRBJ2-5; 7 positions match TRBD1. After removal of 7 bases from V and 3 bases from J, the junction contained 11 bases not matched to a gene. The CDR3 has 15 amino acids. Germline V gene data show CDR1 as LNHDA and CDR2 as SQIVND (reference sequence). Here the CDR3 DNA reads TGTGCCAGTACCAGAGGTCGGGACAGAGAAGAGACCCAGTACTTC. This sequence encodes CASTRGRDREETQYF.

This clonotype has at least ten counts. V and J are TRBV28 and TRBJ1-6; no clear D gene. This CDR3 is built from 14 residues. V was clipped by 6 bases and J by 9 bases, with 15 bases between them. Germline values: CDR1 MDHEN, CDR2 SYDVKM. This CDR3 reads CASSTNRMASPLHF. DNA for the CDR3: TGTGCCAGCAGCACAAATCGGATGGCTTCACCCCTCCACTTT.

The chain recombines TRBV18 with TRBJ2-7, with D uncertain. Germline loops: CDR1 KGHSH, CDR2 LQKENI. Trimming shortened V by 1 base and J by 5 bases, and 9 bases separated the two germline ends. The CDR3 extends over 13 amino acids. The CDR3 DNA sequence: TGTGCCAGCTCACCACGTCTCGCGGACGAGCAGTACTTC. It codes for CASSPRLADEQYF.

This clonotype has ten or more counts. In nucleotides, the CDR3 is TGCGCCAGCACCTCCATAGCGACCGGGGAGCTGTTTTTT. This gives the protein CASTSIATGELFF. The rearrangement uses TRBV4-1 and TRBJ2-2; D is perhaps TRBD2 (5 bases). The CDR3 totals 13 residues. In germline, CDR1 is MGHRA, CDR2 YSYEKL. V was trimmed by 7 bases and J by 5 bases, leaving 11 bases between them.

This clonotype was recorded a few times. The rearrangement uses TRBV9 and TRBJ2-1; tentatively, D is TRBD1 (5 bases). This CDR3 is built from 15 residues. Trimming shortened V by 2 bases and J by 8 bases, and 17 bases separated the two germline ends. Germline V lookup: CDR1 SGDLS, CDR2 YYNGEE. The chain's CDR3 is CASSVGRRSGDEQFF. DNA of the CDR3: TGTGCCAGCAGCGTGGGGCGCAGGAGTGGCGATGAGCAGTTCTTC.

V usage is TRBV12-3 or TRBV12-4 and J usage is TRBJ1-2, with TRBD1 identical over 9 bases. The junction had 11 bases not matched to a gene; V was cut back by 5 bases and J by 7 bases. CDR3 size: 15 residues. DNA of the CDR3: TGTGCCAGCAGTGCCGGAGGGGGACAGGGAGGTGGCTACACCTTC. This sequence encodes CASSAGGGQGGGYTF.

This clonotype was picked up a small number of times. This chain links TRBV10-1 with TRBJ2-5; D call uncertain. This CDR3 has 13 amino acids. CDR1 and CDR2 from the germline V gene are WNHNN and SYGVQD (reference sequence). V was shortened by 6 bases and J by 5 bases, with 13 bases between the two germline ends. The CDR3 loop is CASSPGSRETQYF. The CDR3 nucleotides read TGCGCCAGCAGCCCCGGGTCTCGGGAGACCCAGTACTTC.

A few counts support this clonotype. The chain has TRBV29-1 and TRBJ1-1, with 7 bases lining up with TRBD1. J was trimmed by 0 bases and V by 5 bases; bases with no gene match: 3. Germline CDR1 and CDR2: SQVTM and ANQGSEA. The CDR3 is 13 amino acids. The CDR3 nucleotides read TGCAGCGTTCGGACAGGCATGAACACTGAAGCTTTCTTT. It encodes CSVRTGMNTEAFF.

The chain uses TRBV5-1 and TRBJ2-5; TRBD1 matches 9 bases. The J call may be faulty, since TRBJ2-1 better matches the DNA end. Germline loops: CDR1 SGHRS, CDR2 YFSETQ. The CDR3 consists of 17 residues. The CDR3, as DNA: TGCGCCAGCAGCACTGCAACCGGGACAGGGAGATACAATGAGCAGTTCTTC. This codes for CASSTATGTGRYNEQFF.

This clonotype was detected only a few times. This chain links TRBV9 with TRBJ2-5, with TRBD2 identical over 7 bases. CDR3 size: 16 residues. Germline CDR1 is SGDLS and CDR2 is YYNGEE. The J segment lost 2 bases and the V segment lost 2 bases, leaving 9 bases of the junction unmatched. The CDR3 region has the DNA TGTGCCAGCAGCGTGGGGAGGGGTGCACGGCAAGAGACCCAGTACTTC. Protein sequence: CASSVGRGARQETQYF.

The rearrangement uses TRBV28 and TRBJ1-1; D is perhaps TRBD1 (6 bases). The germline V gene encodes CDR1 MDHEN and CDR2 SYDVKM. The CDR3 extends over 16 amino acids. The V end lost 2 bases, the J end lost 1 base, and 14 bases lay between the germline ends. The CDR3 region has the DNA TGTGCCAGCAGTTTAAGGGGGGCGTCCAGGAACACTGAAGCTTTCTTT. Its protein product is CASSLRGASRNTEAFF.

The CDR3 here is CASSKDRYLSTNEKLFF. The CDR3 nucleotides are TGTGCCAGCAGCAAAGACAGATACCTATCAACTAATGAAAAACTGTTTTTT. The V and J genes are TRBV11-2 and TRBJ1-4; the D gene is possibly TRBD1 (5 bases). Germline values: CDR1 SGHAT, CDR2 FQNNGV. V gave up 5 bases and J gave up 0 bases, with 16 bases separating them. This CDR3 is built from 17 residues.

This clonotype occurred a few times. This chain links TRBV20-1 with TRBJ1-1; D ambiguous. Between the trimmed V and J ends, which lost 2 bases and 5 bases, there was a span of 15 bases. Per the germline V gene, CDR1 is DFQATT and CDR2 is SNEGSKA (reference sequence). There are 14 residues in the CDR3. CDR3 amino acids: CSARSLSGGTEAFF. CDR3 bases: TGCAGTGCTAGAAGCCTCAGTGGTGGAACTGAAGCTTTCTTT.

This clonotype was picked up a small number of times. This may arise from a read error, as a much more abundant clone is one base away. V and J are TRBV11-2 and TRBJ2-1, with D unclear. V lost 2 bases, J lost 9 bases, and 5 bases lay in between. The CDR3 has 11 amino acids. The germline CDR1 and CDR2 sequences are SGHAT and FQNNGV. The chain's CDR3 is CASSLNTEQFF. As DNA, the CDR3 is TGTGCCAGCAGCTTAAACACTGAGCAGTTCTTC.

The chain is built from TRBV7-9 and TRBJ2-7, with TRBD1 as a possible D gene (6 bases). The V end was cut by 4 bases, the J end by 5 bases, with 18 bases between. The length of the CDR3 is 15 residues. Germline CDR1 is SEHNR and CDR2 is FQNEAQ (reference sequence). CDR3 residues: CASSSGVGGRDEQYF. The CDR3 DNA is TGTGCCAGCAGCTCAGGGGTTGGGGGTCGCGACGAGCAGTACTTC.

V gene TRBV6-5 combines with J gene TRBJ2-3; TRBD1 agrees at 8 bases. J was trimmed by 7 bases and V by 6 bases; bases with no gene match: 12. The length of the CDR3 is 15 residues. Per the germline V gene, CDR1 is MNHEY and CDR2 is SVGAGI. CDR3 bases: TGTGCCAGCAGGCAGGGGGCAGGGCCCACTTATACGCAGTATTTT. Its translation: CASRQGAGPTYTQYF.

The chain is built from TRBV2 and TRBJ1-2; 9 nucleotides match TRBD1. CDR1 and CDR2 from the germline V gene are SNHLY and FYNNEI. The CDR3 length is 11 residues. With 6 bases clipped from V and 13 bases from J, the junction kept 6 bases outside the gene matches. For the CDR3, the DNA is TGTGCCAGCAGGTCAACAGGGGGCGGCACCTTC. As protein: CASRSTGGGTF. Based on the CDR3 plus reference TRBV2 and TRBJ1-2, the full variable domain is EPEVTQTPSHQVTQMGQEVILRCVPISNHLYFYWYRQILGQKVEFLVSFYNNEISEKSEIFDDQFSVERPDGSNFTLKIRSTKLEDSAMYFCASRSTGGGTFGSGTRLTVV.

This clonotype was recorded a few times. This chain uses TRBV5-5 with TRBJ2-2, with no clear D. Germline lookup yields CDR1 SGHKS and CDR2 YYEKEE (reference sequence). This CDR3 comprises 13 residues. Trimming cost V 6 bases and J 2 bases, with 8 bases left between them. DNA of the CDR3: TGTGCCAGCACCGACCGAAACACCGGGGAGCTGTTTTTT. This encodes CASTDRNTGELFF.

The chain joins TRBV29-1 to TRBJ1-2, with a weak D call TRBD1 (5 bases). The CDR3 runs to 15 residues. Trimming left V 6 bases short and J 8 bases short, with 25 bases between. CDR1 SQVTM and CDR2 ANQGSEA come from the germline V gene. This chain's CDR3 is CSVLNRGRLLDGYTF. The CDR3 DNA is TGCAGCGTCCTCAACCGGGGACGCCTATTGGACGGCTACACCTTC.